These 22 T cell receptor beta chains were all obtained from the same sample, sequenced in a study of OX40 agonist ivuxolimab in advanced cancers. Profiling relied on immunoSEQ multiplex PCR, and the TCRdb table lists in-frame clones only, not all of them. The sample consists of 60,000 to 80,000 clones, about 81% of them appearing once. The source material was CD4+ or CD8+ T cells sorted from blood, sampled in a trial of the OX40 agonist ivuxolimab. These receptors were taken from an adult with an advanced solid tumor such as melanoma, head and neck, liver or kidney cancer.

This clone was detected only once. V and J are TRBV29-1 and TRBJ1-3, with D perhaps TRBD1 (5 bases). Germline loops: CDR1 SQVTM, CDR2 ANQGSEA. This CDR3 has 15 residues. V was cut by 4 bases and J by 2 bases, with 15 bases left in between. CDR3 region: CSVGEDILAGNTIYF. CDR3 sequence (DNA): TGCAGCGTTGGGGAGGACATCTTAGCTGGAAACACCATATATTTT. Filled out from reference TRBV29-1 and TRBJ1-3, the complete variable domain reads SAVISQKPSRDICQRGTSLTIQCQVDSQVTMMFWYRQQPGQSLTLIATANQGSEATYESGFVIDKFPISRPNLTFSTLTVSNMSPEDSSIYLCSVGEDILAGNTIYFGEGSWLTVV.

The V and J genes are TRBV18 and TRBJ1-2; 8 positions agree with TRBD1. CDR3 size: 14 residues. V gave up 6 bases and J gave up 3 bases; unmatched junction bases: 6. The germline V gene encodes CDR1 KGHSH and CDR2 LQKENI. The CDR3 DNA reads as TGTGCCAGCTCTATCAGGGGGCTCGACTATGGCTACACCTTC. This translates into CASSIRGLDYGYTF.

This clone has just a few counts. The chain couples TRBV2 to TRBJ1-2; no firm D call. CDR1 and CDR2 (germline): SNHLY, FYNNEI. CDR3 size: 15 residues. The ends were cut back, 5 bases at V and 0 bases at J, with 13 bases in the middle. CDR3 sequence reads: CASSSPDLPNYGYTF. DNA for the CDR3: TGTGCCAGCAGTTCTCCTGATCTCCCTAACTATGGCTACACCTTC.

The rearrangement joins TRBV7-2 to TRBJ2-1; D is uncertain. The V end was cut by 0 bases, the J end by 2 bases, with 8 bases between. The CDR3 is 15 residues long. Per germline, CDR1 SGHTA and CDR2 FQGNSA. The CDR3 loop reads CASSLALGPYNEQFF. The CDR3 coding sequence is TGTGCCAGCAGCTTAGCGCTCGGCCCCTACAATGAGCAGTTCTTC.

This chain links TRBV19 with TRBJ1-1, with a weak D call TRBD1 (5 bases). Germline V gives CDR1 LNHDA, CDR2 SQIVND (reference sequence). The CDR3 length is 14 residues. The V end was cut by 3 bases, the J end by 5 bases, with 13 bases between. This CDR3 is CASSMSGVRTEAFF. DNA for the CDR3: TGTGCCAGTAGTATGTCGGGGGTGAGGACTGAAGCTTTCTTT. Filled out from reference TRBV19 and TRBJ1-1, the complete variable domain reads DGGITQSPKYLFRKEGQNVTLSCEQNLNHDAMYWYRQDPGQGLRLIYYSQIVNDFQKGDIAEGYSVSREKKESFPLTVTSAQKNPTAFYLCASSMSGVRTEAFFGQGTRLTVV.

This clone was counted only a few times. The chain links TRBV7-9 to TRBJ1-2, with D unclear. CDR1 and CDR2 from the germline V gene are SEHNR and FQNEAQ (reference sequence). The CDR3 length is 14 residues. The ends were cut back, 5 bases at V and 5 bases at J, with 15 bases in the middle. The CDR3 DNA is TGTGCCAGCAGCCCCATGGAAGTGACATATGGCTACACCTTC. As protein: CASSPMEVTYGYTF.

The chain recombines TRBV6-6 with TRBJ1-4; 8 bases agree with TRBD1. The CDR3 spans 14 residues. Germline V gene data show CDR1 as MNHNY and CDR2 as SVGAGI (reference sequence). The V segment lost 10 bases and the J segment 8 bases; nucleotides outside the gene matches: 12. This chain's CDR3 is CATKRNGQGEKLFF. The CDR3 bases are TGTGCCACCAAACGTAATGGACAGGGAGAAAAACTGTTTTTT.

This chain's CDR3 is CASSLGTSAYNEQFF. The CDR3, as DNA: TGCGCCAGCAGCCTAGGGACTAGCGCCTACAATGAGCAGTTCTTC. This sequence joins TRBV5-1 and TRBJ2-1; TRBD2 agrees at 10 bases. Per germline, CDR1 SGHRS and CDR2 YFSETQ. With V trimmed by 4 bases and J by 2 bases, 3 bases remained unmatched. The CDR3 has 15 amino acids.

This rearrangement joins TRBV7-9 to TRBJ2-5; no definite D call. Judging by the DNA end, TRBJ2-7 fits better; the J call may be wrong. From germline, CDR1 is SEHNR and CDR2 FQNEAQ (reference sequence). This CDR3 contains 12 residues. CDR3 nucleotide sequence: TGTGCCAGCAGCCGGGTCGACTACGAGCAGTACTTC. Its protein product is CASSRVDYEQYF.

This clone was seen just once. The chain links TRBV10-3 to TRBJ2-3; 7 nucleotides line up with TRBD1. CDR3 size: 14 residues. Germline lookup yields CDR1 ENHRY and CDR2 SYGVKD. J gave up 1 base and V 6 bases, and 4 bases lay outside the gene matches. For the CDR3, the DNA is TGTGCCATCAGGACCGGACAGGGCACAGATACGCAGTATTTT. This codes for CAIRTGQGTDTQYF.

The rearrangement joins TRBV6-5 to TRBJ2-7, with a possible D match to TRBD1 (8 bases). The CDR3 is 15 residues long. The V end lost 6 bases, the J end lost 13 bases, and 28 bases lay between the germline ends. Germline CDR1 reads MNHEY; CDR2 reads SVGAGI. The CDR3 here is CASSPRGDRSSSSYF. The DNA of the CDR3 is TGTGCCAGCAGCCCCCGGGGGGACAGGTCATCATCGTCTTACTTC.

The CDR3 sequence: CSVSRGGGNQPQHF. DNA for the CDR3: TGCAGCGTCTCTCGGGGTGGGGGCAATCAGCCCCAGCATTTT. This sequence joins TRBV29-1 and TRBJ1-5; D is uncertain. The CDR3 has 14 amino acids. Germline V gene sequence: CDR1 SQVTM, CDR2 ANQGSEA. Trimming shortened V by 6 bases and J by 2 bases, and 14 bases separated the two germline ends.

This clone was seen a few times. This rearrangement joins TRBV5-4 to TRBJ2-5; 10 nucleotides agree with TRBD2. Germline V lookup: CDR1 SGHNT, CDR2 YYREEE (reference sequence). Unmatched junction bases numbered 8, after V lost 4 bases and J lost 5 bases. The CDR3 is made up of 15 amino acids. The CDR3 is CASSPSGGADETQYF. The CDR3, as DNA: TGTGCCAGCAGCCCGAGCGGGGGGGCCGATGAGACCCAGTACTTC.

This sequence joins TRBV7-2 and TRBJ1-3; 7 positions match TRBD1. Trimming at V came to 6 bases and at J to 4 bases, leaving 6 bases not matched to a gene. The CDR3 is 14 amino acids. The germline CDR1 and CDR2 sequences are SGHTA and FQGNSA. The CDR3 is CASSLRQGGNTIYF. Here the CDR3 DNA reads TGTGCCAGCAGTTTGAGACAGGGCGGAAACACCATATATTTT.

This chain links TRBV4-2 with TRBJ1-4; TRBD1 might be the D (5 bases). Germline CDR1 and CDR2: LGHNA and YNFKEQ. There are 15 residues in the CDR3. V shed 4 bases and J shed 5 bases, with 14 bases lying between them. CDR3 protein: CASSPRQSLNEKLFF. The CDR3 nucleotides read TGTGCCAGCAGCCCAAGACAGTCCTTAAATGAAAAACTGTTTTTT.

The DNA for the CDR3 is TGTGCCAGCAGTTACTATAGCACAGATACGCAGTATTTT. It specifies CASSYYSTDTQYF. The chain recombines TRBV6-5 with TRBJ2-3; D gene ambiguous. The length of the CDR3 is 13 residues. Germline V CDR1 and CDR2: MNHEY, SVGAGI. Trimming removed 1 base at V and 0 bases at J, with 2 bases between.

The V and J genes are TRBV2 and TRBJ2-5; TRBD2 matches at 7 bases. The CDR3 is made up of 13 amino acids. V shed 7 bases and J 4 bases; nucleotides not matched to a gene: 6. Germline V lookup: CDR1 SNHLY, CDR2 FYNNEI. Here the CDR3 reads CASNTGLRETQYF. As DNA, the CDR3 is TGTGCCAGCAATACGGGACTAAGAGAGACCCAGTACTTC.

This clone was seen a handful of times. The chain links TRBV10-2 to TRBJ2-7; D is unclear. CDR3 length equals 14 residues. The V gene lost 6 bases and the J gene lost 2 bases, with 14 bases spanning the gap. CDR1 is WSHSY and CDR2 is SAAADI in the germline V gene. The CDR3 nucleotides read TGCGCCAGCAGATCCCAGTGGTCCACCTACGAGCAGTACTTC. It yields the protein CASRSQWSTYEQYF.

This chain connects TRBV7-3 to TRBJ2-1; D unclear. This CDR3 region has 15 residues. With 1 base removed from V and 1 base from J, the gap between germline ends came to 8 bases. Germline-derived CDR1 and CDR2 are SGHTA and FQGTGA. The CDR3 reads CASSLNEVSYNEQFF. In DNA form, the CDR3 reads TGTGCCAGCAGCTTAAACGAGGTTTCCTACAATGAGCAGTTCTTC.

In its sample, this clone was seen once. The V and J genes are TRBV21-1 and TRBJ1-1; whether TRBD1, the table's D call, matches the DNA was not checked. TRBV21-1 is deemed a pseudogene. The CDR3 contains 14 residues. For the CDR3, the DNA is TGTGCCAGCAGCAAAATCTCCAGGGTTGCTGAAGCTTTCTTT. This codes for CASSKISRVAEAFF.

This clone was recorded a few times. The genes are TRBV2 and TRBJ1-5; weak D call: TRBD1 (6 bases). The V end lost 6 bases, the J end lost 3 bases, and 12 bases lay between the germline ends. The CDR3 spans 14 residues. Germline CDR1 reads SNHLY; CDR2 reads FYNNEI. The CDR3 nucleotides are TGTGCCAGCAGAGGGGGACGATTCAATCAGCCCCAGCATTTT. Translated, it gives CASRGGRFNQPQHF.

V gene TRBV9 combines with J gene TRBJ2-7; D not certain. This CDR3 spans 15 amino acids. The germline V gene has CDR1 SGDLS and CDR2 YYNGEE. V gave up 4 bases and J gave up 4 bases, with 18 bases separating them. CDR3 DNA: TGTGCCAGCAGCTCTGGCCCTAGGCGGACGTACGAGCAGTACTTC. Its protein is CASSSGPRRTYEQYF.